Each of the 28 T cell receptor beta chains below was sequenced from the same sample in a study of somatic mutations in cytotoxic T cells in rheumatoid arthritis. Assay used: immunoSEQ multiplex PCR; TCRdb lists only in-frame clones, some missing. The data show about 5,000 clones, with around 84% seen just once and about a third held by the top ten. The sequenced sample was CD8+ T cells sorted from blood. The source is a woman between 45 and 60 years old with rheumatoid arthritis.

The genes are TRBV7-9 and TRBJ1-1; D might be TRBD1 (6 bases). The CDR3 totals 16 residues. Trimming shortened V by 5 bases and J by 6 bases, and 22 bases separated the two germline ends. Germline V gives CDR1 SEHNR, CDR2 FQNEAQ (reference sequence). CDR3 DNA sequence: TGTGCCAGCAGCGATATTCTAACAGGGATCGGGCCTGAAGCTTTCTTT. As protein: CASSDILTGIGPEAFF.

In nucleotides, the CDR3 is TGTGCCAGTAGTATAGACCCCAGTACCTATGGCTACACCTTC. Its translation is CASSIDPSTYGYTF. This chain uses TRBV19 with TRBJ1-2; D not resolved. The CDR3 length is 14 residues. V was trimmed by 0 bases and J by 4 bases, leaving 9 bases between them. CDR1 and CDR2 from the germline V gene are LNHDA and SQIVND (reference sequence).

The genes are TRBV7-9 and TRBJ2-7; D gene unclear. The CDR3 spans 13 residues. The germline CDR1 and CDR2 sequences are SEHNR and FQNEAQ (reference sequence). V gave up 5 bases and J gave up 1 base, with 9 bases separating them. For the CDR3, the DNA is TGTGCCAGCAGCCCCCAGGTTTCCTACGAGCAGTACTTC. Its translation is CASSPQVSYEQYF.

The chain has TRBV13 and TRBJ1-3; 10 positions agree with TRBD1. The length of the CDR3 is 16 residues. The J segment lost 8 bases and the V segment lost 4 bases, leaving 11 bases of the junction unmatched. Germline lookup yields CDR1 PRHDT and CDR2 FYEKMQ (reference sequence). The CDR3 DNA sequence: TGTGCCAGCAGCTCTAACGGACAGGGGGACCCGTACACCATATATTTT. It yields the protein CASSSNGQGDPYTIYF.

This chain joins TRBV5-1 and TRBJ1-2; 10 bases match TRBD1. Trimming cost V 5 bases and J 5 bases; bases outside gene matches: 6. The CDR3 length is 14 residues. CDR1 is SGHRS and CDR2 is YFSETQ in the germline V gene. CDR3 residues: CASSLTGGGYGYTF. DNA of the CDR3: TGCGCCAGCAGTTTGACAGGGGGCGGGTATGGCTACACCTTC.

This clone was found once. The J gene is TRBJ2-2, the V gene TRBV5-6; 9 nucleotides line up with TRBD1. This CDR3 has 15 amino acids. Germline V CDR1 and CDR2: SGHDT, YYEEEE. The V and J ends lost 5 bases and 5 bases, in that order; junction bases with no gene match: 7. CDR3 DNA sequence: TGTGCCAGCAGTTACGGGACAGGGTTAACCGGGGAGCTGTTTTTT. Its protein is CASSYGTGLTGELFF.

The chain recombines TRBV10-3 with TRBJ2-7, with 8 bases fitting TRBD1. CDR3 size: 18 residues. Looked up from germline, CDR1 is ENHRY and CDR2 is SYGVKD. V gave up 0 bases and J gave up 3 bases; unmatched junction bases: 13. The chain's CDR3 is CAISESNFRTGQYYEQYF. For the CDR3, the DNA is TGTGCCATCAGTGAGTCAAATTTCAGGACAGGGCAATACTACGAGCAGTACTTC.

The CDR3 DNA is TGTGCCACCAGCAGAGATTCCCAGGGATCCTATGGCTACACCTTC. Translation gives CATSRDSQGSYGYTF. The gene calls are TRBV15 and TRBJ1-2; a weak D match, TRBD1 (5 bases). Germline lookup yields CDR1 LNHNV and CDR2 YYDKDF (reference sequence). V gave up 0 bases and J gave up 4 bases, with 12 bases separating them. There are 15 residues in the CDR3.

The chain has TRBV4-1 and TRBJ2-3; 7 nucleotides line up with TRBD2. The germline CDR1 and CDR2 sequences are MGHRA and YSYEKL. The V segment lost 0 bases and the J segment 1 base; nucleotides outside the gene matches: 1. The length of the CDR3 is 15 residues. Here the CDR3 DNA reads TGCGCCAGCAGCCAAGATGCGGGGGGCACAGATACGCAGTATTTT. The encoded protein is CASSQDAGGTDTQYF.

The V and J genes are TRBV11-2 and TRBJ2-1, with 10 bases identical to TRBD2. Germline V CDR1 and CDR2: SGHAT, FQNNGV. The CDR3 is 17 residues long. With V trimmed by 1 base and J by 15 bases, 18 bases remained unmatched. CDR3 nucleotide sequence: TGTGCCAGCAGCTTAGGGTACGGAGCGGGGGGGCCCTTAAGGCTGTTCTTC. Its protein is CASSLGYGAGGPLRLFF.

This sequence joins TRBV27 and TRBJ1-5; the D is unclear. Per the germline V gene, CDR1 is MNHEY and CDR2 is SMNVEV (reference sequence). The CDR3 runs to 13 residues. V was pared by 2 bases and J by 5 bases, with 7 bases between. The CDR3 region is CASSLGGHQPQHF. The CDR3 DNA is TGTGCCAGCAGTTTAGGCGGCCATCAGCCCCAGCATTTT.

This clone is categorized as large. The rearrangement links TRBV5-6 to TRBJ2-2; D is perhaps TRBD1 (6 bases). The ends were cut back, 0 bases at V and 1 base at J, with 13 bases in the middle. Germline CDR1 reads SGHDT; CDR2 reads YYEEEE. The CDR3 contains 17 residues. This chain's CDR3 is CASSLGAPGQNTGELFF. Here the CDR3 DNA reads TGTGCCAGCAGCTTGGGCGCCCCGGGACAGAACACCGGGGAGCTGTTTTTT.

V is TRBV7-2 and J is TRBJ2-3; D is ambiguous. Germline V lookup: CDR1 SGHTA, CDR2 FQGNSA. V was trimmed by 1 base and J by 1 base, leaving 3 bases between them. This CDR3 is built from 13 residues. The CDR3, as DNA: TGTGCCAGCAGCTTAGGAGGCACAGATACGCAGTATTTT. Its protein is CASSLGGTDTQYF.

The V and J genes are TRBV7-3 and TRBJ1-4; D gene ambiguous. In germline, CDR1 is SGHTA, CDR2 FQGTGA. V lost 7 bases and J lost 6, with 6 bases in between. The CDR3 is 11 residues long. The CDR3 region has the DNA TGTGCCAGCACCTTCGATGAAAAACTGTTTTTT. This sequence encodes CASTFDEKLFF. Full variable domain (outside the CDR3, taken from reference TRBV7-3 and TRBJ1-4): GAGVSQTPSNKVTEKGKYVELRCDPISGHTALYWYRQSLGQGPEFLIYFQGTGAADDSGLPNDRFFAVRPEGSVSTLKIQRTERGDSAVYLCASTFDEKLFFGSGTQLSVL.

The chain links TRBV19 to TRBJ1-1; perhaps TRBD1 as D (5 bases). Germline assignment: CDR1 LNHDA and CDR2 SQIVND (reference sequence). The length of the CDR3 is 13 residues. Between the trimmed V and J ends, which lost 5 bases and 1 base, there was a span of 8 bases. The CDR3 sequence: CASSQGQNTEAFF. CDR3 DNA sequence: TGTGCCAGTAGTCAAGGACAGAACACTGAAGCTTTCTTT.

CDR3 residues: CASGTSVLTNEQFF. DNA of the CDR3: TGTGCCAGTGGGACTAGCGTCTTAACCAATGAGCAGTTCTTC. The V gene is TRBV4-2, the J gene TRBJ2-1; 10 bases line up with TRBD2. The V and J ends lost 9 bases and 6 bases, in that order; junction bases with no gene match: 8. Germline CDR1 LGHNA, CDR2 YNFKEQ. The CDR3 extends over 14 amino acids.

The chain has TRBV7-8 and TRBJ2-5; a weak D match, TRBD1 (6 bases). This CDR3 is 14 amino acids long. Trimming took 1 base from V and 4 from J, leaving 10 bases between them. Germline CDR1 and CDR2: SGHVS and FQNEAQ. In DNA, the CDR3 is TGTGCCAGCAGCTTAGTGTGGGGGCTAGAGACCCAGTACTTC. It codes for CASSLVWGLETQYF.

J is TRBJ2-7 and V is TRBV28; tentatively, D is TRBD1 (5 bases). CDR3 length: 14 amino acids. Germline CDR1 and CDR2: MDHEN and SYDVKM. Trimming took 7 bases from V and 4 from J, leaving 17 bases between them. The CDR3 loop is CASTLMGLNYEQYF. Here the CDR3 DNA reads TGTGCCAGCACCCTGATGGGGCTGAATTACGAGCAGTACTTC.

The CDR3 sequence: CASSLTVNTEAFF. The CDR3 DNA reads as TGTGCCAGCAGCTTGACAGTGAACACTGAAGCTTTCTTT. V gene TRBV7-6 combines with J gene TRBJ1-1, with D possibly TRBD1 on 5 matching bases. Germline CDR1 is SGHVS and CDR2 is FNYEAQ. Trimming removed 3 bases at V and 0 bases at J, with 5 bases between. CDR3 size: 13 residues.

CDR3 in amino acids: CASSRAGQENNEQFF. CDR3 DNA: TGTGCCAGCTCAAGGGCAGGGCAGGAAAACAATGAGCAGTTCTTC. The chain couples TRBV27 to TRBJ2-1, with D possibly matching TRBD1 (5 bases). Trimming pared 8 bases from V and 5 bases from J, leaving 19 bases between. CDR1 and CDR2 (germline): MNHEY, SMNVEV (reference sequence). The CDR3 covers 15 residues.

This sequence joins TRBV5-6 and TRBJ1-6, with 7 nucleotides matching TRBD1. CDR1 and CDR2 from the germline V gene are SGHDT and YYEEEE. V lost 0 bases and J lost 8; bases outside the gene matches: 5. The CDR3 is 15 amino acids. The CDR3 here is CASSLADRDHSPLHF. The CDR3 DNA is TGTGCCAGCAGCTTGGCCGACAGGGACCATTCACCCCTCCACTTT.

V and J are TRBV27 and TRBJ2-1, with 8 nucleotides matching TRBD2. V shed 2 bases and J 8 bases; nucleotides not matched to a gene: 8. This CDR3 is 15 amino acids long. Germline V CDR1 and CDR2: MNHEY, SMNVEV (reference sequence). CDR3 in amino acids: CASSLDGGAGDEQFF. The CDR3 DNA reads TGTGCCAGCAGTTTAGACGGGGGGGCCGGGGATGAGCAGTTCTTC.

CDR3 loop: CASSLGQPYEQYF. CDR3 sequence (DNA): TGTGCCAGTAGTCTTGGACAGCCCTACGAGCAGTACTTC. The V gene is TRBV19, the J gene TRBJ2-7, with a possible D match to TRBD1 (6 bases). Germline V CDR1 and CDR2: LNHDA, SQIVND (reference sequence). Trimming took off 5 bases at V and 2 bases at J, with 10 bases between the two ends. The CDR3 has 13 residues.

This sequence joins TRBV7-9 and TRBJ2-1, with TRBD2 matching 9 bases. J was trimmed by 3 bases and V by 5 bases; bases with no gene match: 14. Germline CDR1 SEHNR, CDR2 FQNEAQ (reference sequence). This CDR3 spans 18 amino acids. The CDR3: CASSPAYLAGEVYNEQFF. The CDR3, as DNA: TGTGCCAGCAGCCCCGCGTACTTAGCGGGGGAGGTCTACAATGAGCAGTTCTTC. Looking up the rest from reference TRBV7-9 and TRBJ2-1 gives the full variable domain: DTGVSQNPRHKITKRGQNVTFRCDPISEHNRLYWYRQTLGQGPEFLTYFQNEAQLEKSRLLSDRFSAERPKGSFSTLEIQRTEQGDSAMYLCASSPAYLAGEVYNEQFFGPGTRLTVL.

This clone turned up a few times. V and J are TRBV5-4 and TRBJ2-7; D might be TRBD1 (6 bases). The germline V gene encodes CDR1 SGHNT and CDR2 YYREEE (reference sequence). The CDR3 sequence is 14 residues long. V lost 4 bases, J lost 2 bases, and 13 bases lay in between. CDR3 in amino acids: CASSNGQSPYEQYF. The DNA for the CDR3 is TGTGCCAGCAGCAACGGACAGTCTCCCTACGAGCAGTACTTC.

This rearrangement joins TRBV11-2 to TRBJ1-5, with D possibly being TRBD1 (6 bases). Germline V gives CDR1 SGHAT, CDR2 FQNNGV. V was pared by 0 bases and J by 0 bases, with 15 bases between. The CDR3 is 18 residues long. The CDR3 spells CASSLDGTGTYSNQPQHF. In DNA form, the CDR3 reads TGTGCCAGCAGCTTAGACGGTACAGGGACCTATAGCAATCAGCCCCAGCATTTT.

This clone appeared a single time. CDR3 residues: CASSVGEGDTKNTEAFF. DNA for the CDR3: TGTGCCAGCAGCGTGGGTGAGGGGGACACCAAGAACACTGAAGCTTTCTTT. This sequence joins TRBV9 and TRBJ1-1, with D perhaps TRBD1 (6 bases). The CDR3 sequence is 17 residues long. Germline loops: CDR1 SGDLS, CDR2 YYNGEE. With 2 bases removed from V and 1 base from J, the gap between germline ends came to 18 bases.

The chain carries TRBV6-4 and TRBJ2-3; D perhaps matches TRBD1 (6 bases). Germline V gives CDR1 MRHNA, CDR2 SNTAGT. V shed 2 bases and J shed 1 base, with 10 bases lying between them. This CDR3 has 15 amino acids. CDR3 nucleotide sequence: TGTGCCAGCAGTGACGGAGAGGGGGGCACAGATACGCAGTATTTT. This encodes CASSDGEGGTDTQYF.